Each of the 32 T cell receptor beta chains below was sequenced from the same sample in a study of blood T cell repertoires in COVID-19 (dated by TCRdb to 2018 to 2021). The library relied on the immunoSEQ multiplex PCR assay. TCRdb retrieved this table from immuneACCESS and kept in-frame rearrangements only. Not all clones are present; in checked studies, unresolved V genes account for under half, and no reason is known for the remainder. The sample table lists fewer than 300,000 clones, roughly 84% of them with a count of one. The top ten constitute about 3% of the sample. Sequenced: peripheral blood. These receptors were taken from a woman between 18 and 29 years old with acute or convalescent COVID-19.

V usage is TRBV6-5 and J usage is TRBJ2-7, with 7 bases matching TRBD1. The CDR3 totals 15 residues. Trimming cost V 5 bases and J 2 bases; bases outside gene matches: 9. The germline V gene encodes CDR1 MNHEY and CDR2 SVGAGI. The CDR3 nucleotides are TGTGCCAGCAGTACAACAGACAGGGCTGCCTACGAGCAGTACTTC. Translation: CASSTTDRAAYEQYF.

The chain is built from TRBV28 and TRBJ2-1, with D uncertain. Germline V gene lookup returns CDR1 MDHEN and CDR2 SYDVKM. The CDR3 runs 15 residues. Trimming removed 5 bases at V and 3 bases at J, with 14 bases between. The CDR3: CASSLGSRGYNEQFF. The CDR3, as DNA: TGTGCCAGCAGTCTTGGGTCCCGCGGCTACAATGAGCAGTTCTTC.

The rearrangement uses TRBV2 and TRBJ1-5; possible D gene TRBD1, 5 bases. Germline CDR1 SNHLY, CDR2 FYNNEI. Trimming removed 5 bases at V and 0 bases at J, with 8 bases between. The CDR3 is made up of 14 amino acids. CDR3: CASSLGDSNQPQHF. DNA for the CDR3: TGTGCCAGCAGTTTAGGGGATAGCAATCAGCCCCAGCATTTT.

The chain uses TRBV14 and TRBJ2-3; 12 nucleotides align to TRBD2. This CDR3 has 17 amino acids. CDR1 is SGHDN, CDR2 FVKESK, per germline. The V gene end was trimmed by 1 base and the J gene end by 3 bases; junction bases not matched to a gene: 5. The CDR3 reads CASSQGLAGVGTDTQYF. The CDR3 DNA reads TGTGCCAGCAGCCAAGGACTAGCGGGAGTTGGTACAGATACGCAGTATTTT.

The chain recombines TRBV30 with TRBJ2-1; weak D call: TRBD2 (6 bases). The CDR3 runs to 15 residues. Trimming removed 1 base at V and 12 bases at J, with 22 bases between. Germline V CDR1 and CDR2: GTSNPN, SVGIG (reference sequence). The DNA of the CDR3 is TGTGCCTGGAGTGACGGGGGAGCCCGAGGGGTCAGGCAGTTCTTC. It codes for CAWSDGGARGVRQFF.

The V and J genes are TRBV19 and TRBJ2-3, with D perhaps TRBD2 (5 bases). V gave up 3 bases and J gave up 0 bases, with 10 bases separating them. This CDR3 contains 15 residues. The germline V gene has CDR1 LNHDA and CDR2 SQIVND (reference sequence). The CDR3 DNA follows: TGTGCCAGTAGTATCCAAGGCGGGAGCACAGATACGCAGTATTTT. Translation gives CASSIQGGSTDTQYF.

This clone was seen just once. V usage is TRBV7-2 and J usage is TRBJ2-7; TRBD1 matches at 10 bases. Germline-derived CDR1 and CDR2 are SGHTA and FQGNSA. Trimming removed 5 bases from V and 5 bases from J; junction bases left unmatched: 6. This CDR3 has 14 amino acids. CDR3 region: CASSPLDRGNEQYF. As DNA, the CDR3 is TGTGCCAGCAGCCCTTTGGACAGGGGGAACGAGCAGTACTTC. Complete variable domain (other parts from reference TRBV7-2 and TRBJ2-7): GAGVSQSPSNKVTEKGKDVELRCDPISGHTALYWYRQSLGQGLEFLIYFQGNSAPDKSGLPSDRFSAERTGGSVSTLTIQRTQQEDSAVYLCASSPLDRGNEQYFGPGTRLTVT.

The chain joins TRBV11-2 to TRBJ2-1; 12 bases line up with TRBD2. J lost 7 bases, V lost 7 bases, and 2 bases had no gene match. The CDR3 runs to 13 residues. The germline V gene has CDR1 SGHAT and CDR2 FQNNGV. The CDR3 protein is CASMGTSGNEQFF. CDR3 in DNA: TGTGCCAGCATGGGGACTAGCGGGAATGAGCAGTTCTTC.

This clone was recorded once. V and J are TRBV4-3 and TRBJ1-5; 9 bases agree with TRBD1. V lost 1 base, J lost 0 bases, and 10 bases stayed unmatched. The CDR3 runs to 19 residues. The germline V gene encodes CDR1 LGHNA and CDR2 YSLEER. CDR3 in amino acids: CASSQAAGTGLVSNQPQHF. As DNA, the CDR3 is TGCGCCAGCAGCCAAGCCGCCGGGACAGGGCTCGTTAGCAATCAGCCCCAGCATTTT.

V is TRBV7-9 and J is TRBJ2-1; D is undetermined. V was clipped by 1 base and J by 8 bases, with 12 bases between them. The length of the CDR3 is 14 residues. Germline loops: CDR1 SEHNR, CDR2 FQNEAQ (reference sequence). The CDR3 coding sequence is TGTGCCAGCAGCTTAGAAGGTCGAGGCGATGAGCAGTTCTTC. Translating gives CASSLEGRGDEQFF.

V and J are TRBV20-1 and TRBJ1-5; no definite D call. Germline V CDR1 and CDR2: DFQATT, SNEGSKA (reference sequence). The V gene lost 3 bases and the J gene lost 1 base, with 7 bases spanning the gap. The CDR3 sequence is 13 residues long. CDR3 in amino acids: CSASSMSNQPQHF. Here the CDR3 DNA reads TGCAGTGCTAGTTCTATGAGCAATCAGCCCCAGCATTTT.

The chain combines TRBV7-9 with TRBJ2-7; D is possibly TRBD2 (6 bases). V gave up 2 bases and J gave up 6 bases, with 14 bases separating them. Germline V gene lookup returns CDR1 SEHNR and CDR2 FQNEAQ (reference sequence). This CDR3 has 14 amino acids. The CDR3 protein is CASSLLTSWGEQYF. CDR3 DNA sequence: TGTGCCAGCAGCTTATTGACTAGTTGGGGCGAGCAGTACTTC. Looking up the rest from reference TRBV7-9 and TRBJ2-7 gives the full variable domain: DTGVSQNPRHKITKRGQNVTFRCDPISEHNRLYWYRQTLGQGPEFLTYFQNEAQLEKSRLLSDRFSAERPKGSFSTLEIQRTEQGDSAMYLCASSLLTSWGEQYFGPGTRLTVT.

The chain uses TRBV30 and TRBJ2-7; 9 nucleotides align to TRBD1. This CDR3 has 15 residues. V dropped 0 bases and J dropped 0; count of bases not matched to a gene: 3. From germline, CDR1 is GTSNPN and CDR2 SVGIG (reference sequence). CDR3 loop: CAWSVGTGFSYEQYF. The CDR3 nucleotides read TGTGCCTGGAGTGTAGGGACAGGGTTCTCCTACGAGCAGTACTTC. Looking up the rest from reference TRBV30 and TRBJ2-7 gives the full variable domain: SQTIHQWPATLVQPVGSPLSLECTVEGTSNPNLYWYRQAAGRGLQLLFYSVGIGQISSEVPQNLSASRPQDRQFILSSKKLLLSDSGFYLCAWSVGTGFSYEQYFGPGTRLTVT.

The chain is built from TRBV12-3 or TRBV12-4 and TRBJ2-7; the match to TRBD1 covers 7 bases. The CDR3 is made up of 13 amino acids. V was clipped by 5 bases and J by 4 bases; unmatched bases: 5. The CDR3 region has the DNA TGTGCCAGCAGTCCCGCACAGGGGTACGAGCAGTACTTC. As protein: CASSPAQGYEQYF.

The genes are TRBV28 and TRBJ1-2; D remains ambiguous. CDR1 is MDHEN and CDR2 is SYDVKM in the germline V gene. The CDR3 spans 13 residues. V was shortened by 5 bases and J by 6 bases, with 13 bases between the two germline ends. CDR3 amino acids: CASSGGGRDGYTF. DNA for the CDR3: TGTGCCAGCAGTGGTGGAGGGAGGGATGGCTACACCTTC.

J is TRBJ2-3 and V is TRBV2; 12 positions agree with TRBD2. With 2 bases clipped from V and 5 bases from J, the junction kept 5 bases outside the gene matches. Germline CDR1 reads SNHLY; CDR2 reads FYNNEI. The CDR3 sequence is 16 residues long. CDR3: CASSERLAGVKDTQYF. The CDR3 DNA sequence: TGTGCCAGCAGTGAAAGACTAGCGGGAGTGAAAGATACGCAGTATTTT.

Here the CDR3 reads CASSYHQGPTEAFF. The CDR3, as DNA: TGTGCCAGCAGTTACCACCAGGGGCCCACTGAAGCTTTCTTT. This sequence joins TRBV6-2 or TRBV6-3 and TRBJ1-1; the D gene is possibly TRBD1 (6 bases). V was cut by 2 bases and J by 4 bases, with 11 bases left in between. The germline V gene encodes CDR1 MNHEY and CDR2 SVGEGT. The CDR3 totals 14 residues.

This clone showed up just a few times. The CDR3 DNA sequence: TGTGCCAGCAGCTCCGGGACAGGGTCGGGCACAGATACGCAGTATTTT. Translating it yields CASSSGTGSGTDTQYF. J is TRBJ2-3 and V is TRBV5-8; 9 bases map to TRBD1. Germline V gene lookup returns CDR1 SGHTS and CDR2 YDEGEE. V trimming: 3 bases; J trimming: 1 base; junction bases outside the gene matches: 6. The length of the CDR3 is 16 residues.

The rearrangement uses TRBV29-1 and TRBJ1-1; weak D call: TRBD1 (5 bases). CDR3 size: 14 residues. Looked up from germline, CDR1 is SQVTM and CDR2 is ANQGSEA. The V and J ends lost 6 bases and 3 bases respectively, with 17 bases between them. The CDR3 DNA follows: TGCAGCGTCCCAACCGGGCCGGGGGACACTGAAGCTTTCTTT. Translated, it gives CSVPTGPGDTEAFF.

The chain uses TRBV6-5 and TRBJ2-7, with TRBD2 matching over 8 bases. CDR1 and CDR2 (germline): MNHEY, SVGAGI. With V trimmed by 5 bases and J by 2 bases, 8 bases remained unmatched. The CDR3 is 15 amino acids. The CDR3 protein is CASSPQLAATYEQYF. The CDR3 DNA is TGTGCCAGCAGTCCACAACTAGCGGCAACCTACGAGCAGTACTTC.

The table lists this clone with a few counts. The CDR3 DNA reads as TGTGCCAGCAGCTTAGGGGGGACAGGGATAATAAACACTGAAGCTTTCTTT. This translates into CASSLGGTGIINTEAFF. The chain uses TRBV7-2 and TRBJ1-1; 9 bases match TRBD1. The germline V gene encodes CDR1 SGHTA and CDR2 FQGNSA. With 1 base clipped from V and 2 bases from J, the junction kept 8 bases outside the gene matches. The CDR3 contains 17 residues. The full variable domain, in which reference TRBV7-2 and TRBJ1-1 provide the parts outside the CDR3, is GAGVSQSPSNKVTEKGKDVELRCDPISGHTALYWYRQSLGQGLEFLIYFQGNSAPDKSGLPSDRFSAERTGGSVSTLTIQRTQQEDSAVYLCASSLGGTGIINTEAFFGQGTRLTVV.

V gene TRBV7-6 combines with J gene TRBJ2-1, with 7 bases that match TRBD2. Germline-derived CDR1 and CDR2 are SGHVS and FNYEAQ. V lost 2 bases and J lost 0; bases outside the gene matches: 7. The CDR3 has 17 amino acids. The CDR3 DNA is TGTGCCAGCAGCTTATATCAAAGCGGGAACTCCTACAATGAGCAGTTCTTC. It translates to CASSLYQSGNSYNEQFF.

V usage is TRBV7-9 and J usage is TRBJ1-3; perhaps TRBD1 as D (6 bases). The CDR3 contains 15 residues. Trimming removed 6 bases from V and 4 bases from J, with 16 bases in between. Germline V gene lookup returns CDR1 SEHNR and CDR2 FQNEAQ (reference sequence). In DNA, the CDR3 is TGTGCCAGCAGTGCCCCGACAGGCTACGGAAACACCATATATTTT. Residues: CASSAPTGYGNTIYF.

There are many counts of this clone. Other nucleotide sequences from this sample produce the same CDR3. The V and J genes are TRBV7-9 and TRBJ1-1; possible D gene TRBD1, 5 bases. Germline assignment: CDR1 SEHNR and CDR2 FQNEAQ (reference sequence). Trimming cost V 2 bases and J 2 bases, with 9 bases left between them. This CDR3 is 14 amino acids long. CDR3 sequence (DNA): TGTGCCAGCAGCTTATCGGGGGGTAACACTGAAGCTTTCTTT. Encoded protein: CASSLSGGNTEAFF.

The chain is built from TRBV4-2 and TRBJ2-2; a weak D match, TRBD1 (5 bases). In germline, CDR1 is LGHNA, CDR2 YNFKEQ. The V and J ends lost 0 bases and 6 bases respectively, with 8 bases between them. This CDR3 has 14 residues. CDR3 nucleotide sequence: TGTGCCAGCAGCCAAGATCAAGGGGCCGGGGAGCTGTTTTTT. Amino acid sequence: CASSQDQGAGELFF.

This clone was counted only a few times. The chain combines TRBV2 with TRBJ1-5; 8 bases are shared with TRBD1. The germline CDR1 and CDR2 sequences are SNHLY and FYNNEI. V gave up 5 bases and J gave up 2 bases; unmatched junction bases: 2. The CDR3 has 14 amino acids. The CDR3 bases are TGTGCCAGCAGTCCGGGACAGGGCAATCAGCCCCAGCATTTT. Its protein product is CASSPGQGNQPQHF.

DNA for the CDR3: TGTGCCAGCTCACCCAGCCCTATAAGCGACACTGAAGCTTTCTTT. It translates to CASSPSPISDTEAFF. The rearrangement joins TRBV18 to TRBJ1-1; D is uncertain. CDR3 length: 15 amino acids. Germline loops: CDR1 KGHSH, CDR2 LQKENI. Trimming pared 3 bases from V and 3 bases from J, leaving 14 bases between.

The sample holds one count of this clone. The chain has TRBV4-3 and TRBJ2-3; the D gene is possibly TRBD2 (6 bases). The V end lost 3 bases, the J end lost 4 bases, and 11 bases lay between the germline ends. The CDR3 is 14 residues long. CDR1 and CDR2 from the germline V gene are LGHNA and YSLEER. The CDR3 DNA reads TGCGCCAGCAGCCAGACTAGGTCGGCAGATACGCAGTATTTT. It yields the protein CASSQTRSADTQYF.

This sequence joins TRBV9 and TRBJ2-1; 13 bases line up with TRBD2. V gave up 3 bases and J gave up 2 bases; unmatched junction bases: 5. Germline V gene sequence: CDR1 SGDLS, CDR2 YYNGEE. The CDR3 runs 17 residues. For the CDR3, the DNA is TGTGCCAGCAGCGGGACTAGCGGGAGTAAAACCTACAATGAGCAGTTCTTC. It encodes CASSGTSGSKTYNEQFF.

The J gene is TRBJ1-1, the V gene TRBV7-8; the D is unclear. The V end lost 5 bases, the J end lost 1 base, and 11 bases lay between the germline ends. Germline V gives CDR1 SGHVS, CDR2 FQNEAQ. The CDR3 runs to 14 residues. The CDR3 is CASSERHTNTEAFF. The DNA for the CDR3 is TGTGCCAGCAGCGAAAGACACACGAACACTGAAGCTTTCTTT.

The chain couples TRBV27 to TRBJ2-7; no clear D. The V gene's germline CDR1 is MNHEY and CDR2 SMNVEV (reference sequence). The CDR3 has 14 amino acids. Trimming removed 0 bases from V and 5 bases from J, with 11 bases in between. The CDR3 DNA reads TGTGCCAGCAGTTTATCGCGTGGTCGGGACGAGCAGTACTTC. Encoded protein: CASSLSRGRDEQYF.

This clone was seen a single time. The V gene is TRBV6-5, the J gene TRBJ2-7; the D gene is possibly TRBD2 (6 bases). The germline V gene has CDR1 MNHEY and CDR2 SVGAGI. There are 14 residues in the CDR3. V was cut by 6 bases and J by 7 bases, with 19 bases left in between. The CDR3 protein is CASRAGTSLMEQYF. CDR3 sequence (DNA): TGTGCCAGCAGAGCCGGGACTTCCCTCATGGAGCAGTACTTC.